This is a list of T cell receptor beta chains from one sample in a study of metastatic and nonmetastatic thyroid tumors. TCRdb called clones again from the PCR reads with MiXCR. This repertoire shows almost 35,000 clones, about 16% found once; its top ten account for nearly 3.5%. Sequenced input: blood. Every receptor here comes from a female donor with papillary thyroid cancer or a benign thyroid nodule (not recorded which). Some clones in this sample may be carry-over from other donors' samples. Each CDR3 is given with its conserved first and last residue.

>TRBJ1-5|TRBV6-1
CASSTSGQGGQPQHF
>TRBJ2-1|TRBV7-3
CASSLSQKDGQFF
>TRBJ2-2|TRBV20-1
CSARPSGGGTGELFF
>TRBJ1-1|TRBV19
CASSPGAEYTEAFF
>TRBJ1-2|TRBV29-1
CSAIGGPRVGYGYTF
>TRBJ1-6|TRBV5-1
CASSESGQGNNSPLHF
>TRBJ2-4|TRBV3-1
CASSHRGAGEAKNIQYF
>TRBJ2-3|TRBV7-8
CASSSTRLNRVWTDTQYF
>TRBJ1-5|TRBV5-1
CATSAGFSNQPQHF
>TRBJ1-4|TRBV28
CASSPRGRLKLFF
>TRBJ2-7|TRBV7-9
CASRGFLDKIYEQYF
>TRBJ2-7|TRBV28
CASSETWMGDEQYF
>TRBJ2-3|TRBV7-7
CASSKPTSGRKYTQYF
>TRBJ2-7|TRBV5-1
CASSPHTDQYF